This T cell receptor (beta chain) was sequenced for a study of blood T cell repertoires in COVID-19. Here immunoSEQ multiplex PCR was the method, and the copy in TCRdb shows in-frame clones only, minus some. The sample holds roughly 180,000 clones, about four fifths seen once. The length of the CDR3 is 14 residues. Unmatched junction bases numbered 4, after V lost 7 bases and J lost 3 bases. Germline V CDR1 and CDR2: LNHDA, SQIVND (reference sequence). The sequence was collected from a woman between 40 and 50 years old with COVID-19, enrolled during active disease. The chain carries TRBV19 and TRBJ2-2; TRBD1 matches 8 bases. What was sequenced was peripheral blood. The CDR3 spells CASTLTGDTGELFF. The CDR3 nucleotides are TGTGCCAGTACTTTGACAGGGGACACCGGGGAGCTGTTTTTT.